The 4 T cell receptor beta chains below were found in one sample sequenced in a study of cytomegalovirus exposure and HLA in healthy donors. The study ran its PCR with 60 Vbeta and 13 Jbeta primers. Generated by immunoSEQ multiplex PCR, the TCRdb table keeps only in-frame clones and is missing some. The sample yields about 150,000 clones, over 70% seen once. Sequenced material: PBMCs. The source of these receptors is a young man in good health and CMV-seropositive.

This chain uses TRBV15 with TRBJ1-1; D is unclear. CDR1 and CDR2 (germline): LNHNV, YYDKDF (reference sequence). Trimming took off 0 bases at V and 9 bases at J, with 20 bases between the two ends. The CDR3 contains 16 residues. The CDR3 loop reads CATSRDWSLPGRKAFF. The CDR3 nucleotides are TGTGCCACCAGCAGAGATTGGTCCTTGCCGGGGAGAAAAGCTTTCTTT.

The V and J genes are TRBV9 and TRBJ2-7; 10 bases are a match to TRBD2. V was clipped by 4 bases and J by 3 bases; unmatched bases: 4. The CDR3 spans 14 residues. The germline CDR1 and CDR2 sequences are SGDLS and YYNGEE. Written as DNA, the CDR3 is TGTGCCAGCAGCCCACGGACTAGCGGCTACGAGCAGTACTTC. Protein product: CASSPRTSGYEQYF.

The count of this clone is one. V is TRBV6-1 and J is TRBJ1-5; 8 bases are a match to TRBD1. CDR3 length: 14 residues. The V gene's germline CDR1 is MNHNS and CDR2 SASEGT. With V trimmed by 7 bases and J by 4 bases, 6 bases remained unmatched. CDR3 sequence: CASNHGQGNQPQHF. CDR3 nucleotide sequence: TGTGCCAGCAATCATGGACAGGGAAATCAGCCCCAGCATTTT.

Concerning this clone: A junction boundary mismatches the germline segment, possibly from a read error. V gene TRBV7-7 combines with J gene TRBJ1-6, with D unresolved. CDR1 SSHAT and CDR2 FNYEAQ come from the germline V gene (reference sequence). The CDR3 runs to 16 residues. CDR3 region: CASSLARGSYNSPLHF. CDR3 DNA sequence: TGTGCTAGCAGCTTAGCACGGGGCTCCTATAATTCACCCCTCCACTTT.